The clone carrying this TCR beta chain was observed a few times. Its antigen remains unidentified. This sample stems from a study of cytomegalovirus exposure and HLA in healthy donors. Study outcomes and limitations: The classifier was said to identify cytomegalovirus status with high specificity and sensitivity. The study recorded 164 TCR beta chains that were cytomegalovirus-associated. In a later analysis, TCR beta V- and J-gene trimming showed a link to a missense DCLRE1C variant. In a later analysis, the majority of CMV-associated beta chains seemingly showed HLA restriction.

The PCR used 60 Vbeta and 13 Jbeta primers. The assay was immunoSEQ multiplex PCR, and TCRdb's table has in-frame clones only and misses some. The table records 130,000 to 150,000 clones, around three quarters of them present only once. The junction had 4 bases not matched to a gene; V was cut back by 5 bases and J by 2 bases. This CDR3 spans 15 amino acids. Germline V gene data show CDR1 as MNHNS and CDR2 as SASEGT. This TCR derives from a man between 40 and 49 years old in good health and CMV-seropositive. Sequencing was done on a sample of PBMCs. This chain uses TRBV6-1 with TRBJ2-5, with 11 bases fitting TRBD1. The CDR3, as DNA: TGTGCCAGCAGTCTGGGACAGGGGGTACAAGAGACCCAGTACTTC. Translating it yields CASSLGQGVQETQYF.